This TCR beta chain is drawn from a study of early T cells in non-severe SARS-CoV-2 infection. Attachment of unique molecular identifiers was made to individual cDNA molecules. TCRdb analysed the 5' RACE reads with MiXCR anew, one entry per CDR3 protein. The data contain roughly 80,000 distinct CDR3 sequences, over 12% of them singletons. Study observations and caveats: VDJdb matching favored anti-spike CD8 responses, missing private and CD4 specificities.

In its sample, this clonotype was seen many times. Its antigen is currently unknown. The CDR3 is made up of 15 amino acids. The germline V gene has CDR1 SGHTA and CDR2 FQGNSA. V dropped 5 bases and J dropped 4; count of bases not matched to a gene: 7. Material for sequencing was whole blood. This chain uses TRBV7-2 with TRBJ2-1, with 8 bases that match TRBD2. This clonotype originated in an adult who was a healthcare worker with PCR-confirmed SARS-CoV-2 infection or an uninfected control (not recorded which). CDR3 sequence: CASSLDSGVYNEQFF. The CDR3 DNA reads as TGTGCCAGCAGCCTGGATAGCGGGGTTTACAATGAGCAGTTCTTC.